The source of this TCR beta chain is a study of cytomegalovirus exposure and HLA in healthy donors. Both 60 Vbeta primers and 13 Jbeta primers went into the PCR. Only in-frame clones appear in the TCRdb table, and some are missing; sequencing was by immunoSEQ multiplex PCR. The sample has 200,000 to 250,000 clones; 82% are singletons. Input material: PBMCs. This receptor was identified in a woman between 40 and 50 years old in good health and CMV-seronegative.

The CDR3 region is CAWSVEAKLNTGELFF. DNA of the CDR3: TGTGCCTGGAGTGTCGAGGCAAAACTGAACACCGGGGAGCTGTTTTTT. The chain links TRBV30 to TRBJ2-2; unclear D gene. In germline, CDR1 is GTSNPN, CDR2 SVGIG (reference sequence). CDR3 length: 16 amino acids. V shed 0 bases and J shed 1 base, with 12 bases lying between them.